This T cell receptor beta chain was captured by sequencing in a study of cytomegalovirus exposure and HLA in healthy donors. Profiled with immunoSEQ multiplex PCR; TCRdb holds only in-frame clones, not every one. In the table there are under 85,000 clones, 94% of which are singletons. The sequenced sample was PBMCs. This TCR derives from a woman in her late teens or twenties in good health and CMV-seropositive.

As DNA, the CDR3 is TGTGCCAGCAGGGCTGGGGGGGATAACCACAATGAGCAGTTCTTC. It translates to CASRAGGDNHNEQFF. The chain joins TRBV6-4 to TRBJ2-1; 7 bases line up with TRBD2. Looked up from germline, CDR1 is MRHNA and CDR2 is SNTAGT. The CDR3 covers 15 residues. After removal of 6 bases from V and 5 bases from J, the junction contained 10 bases not matched to a gene.